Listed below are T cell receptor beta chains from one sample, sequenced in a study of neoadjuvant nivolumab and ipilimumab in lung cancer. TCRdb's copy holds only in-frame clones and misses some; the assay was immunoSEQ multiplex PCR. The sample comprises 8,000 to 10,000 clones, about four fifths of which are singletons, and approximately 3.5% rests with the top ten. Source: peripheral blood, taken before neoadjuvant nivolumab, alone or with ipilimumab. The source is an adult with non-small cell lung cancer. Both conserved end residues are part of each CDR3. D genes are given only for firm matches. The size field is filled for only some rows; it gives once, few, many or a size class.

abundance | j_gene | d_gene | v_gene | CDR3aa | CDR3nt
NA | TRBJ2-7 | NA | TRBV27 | CASSPADRSYEQYF | TGTGCCAGCAGTCCCGCGGACAGATCCTACGAGCAGTACTTC
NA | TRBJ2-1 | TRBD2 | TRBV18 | CASSQAGGSSEQFF | TGTGCCAGCTCACAGGCGGGAGGCTCCAGTGAGCAGTTCTTC
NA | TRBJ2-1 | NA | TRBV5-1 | CASRSDYKNEQFF | TGCGCCAGCAGATCGGACTACAAAAATGAGCAGTTCTTC
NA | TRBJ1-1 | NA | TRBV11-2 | CASSLVGAVGTEAFF | TGTGCCAGCAGCTTAGTGGGGGCTGTCGGCACTGAAGCTTTCTTT
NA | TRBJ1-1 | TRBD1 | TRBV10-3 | CATRTGGPEAFF | TGTGCCACCCGGACAGGGGGCCCTGAAGCTTTCTTT
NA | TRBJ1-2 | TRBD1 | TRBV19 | CASTPDRIYGYTF | TGTGCCAGTACTCCGGACAGGATCTATGGCTACACCTTC
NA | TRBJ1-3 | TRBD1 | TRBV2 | CASPGDREGNTIYF | TGTGCCAGCCCCGGGGACAGGGAAGGGAACACCATATATTTT
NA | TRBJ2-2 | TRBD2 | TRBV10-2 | CASSGTSGNTGELFF | TGCGCCAGCAGCGGGACTAGCGGGAACACCGGGGAGCTGTTTTTT
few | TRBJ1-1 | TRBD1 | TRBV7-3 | CASSPPGGNTEAFF | TGTGCCAGCAGCCCCCCAGGGGGGAACACTGAAGCTTTCTTT
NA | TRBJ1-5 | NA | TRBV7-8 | CASSLLSGTRNQPQHF | TGTGCCAGCAGCTTATTATCCGGGACACGTAATCAGCCCCAGCATTTT
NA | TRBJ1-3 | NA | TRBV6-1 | CASSEEVGNSGNTIYF | TGTGCCAGCAGTGAAGAAGTCGGGAACTCTGGAAACACCATATATTTT
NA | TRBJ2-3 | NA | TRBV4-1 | CASSQDPATDTQYF | TGCGCCAGCAGCCAAGATCCCGCCACAGATACGCAGTATTTT
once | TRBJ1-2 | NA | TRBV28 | CASSLSAGVMGGYTF | TGTGCCAGCAGTCTCTCCGCAGGGGTGATGGGGGGCTACACCTTC
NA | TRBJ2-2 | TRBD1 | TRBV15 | CATSRRQGMNTGELFF | TGTGCCACCAGCAGGCGACAGGGAATGAACACCGGGGAGCTGTTTTTT
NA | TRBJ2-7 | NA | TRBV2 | CASSERGYYEQYF | TGTGCCAGCAGTGAACGTGGTTACTACGAGCAGTACTTC
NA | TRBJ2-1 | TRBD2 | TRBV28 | CASSTESSGRGNEQFF | TGTGCCAGCAGTACCGAATCTAGCGGGAGGGGCAATGAGCAGTTCTTC
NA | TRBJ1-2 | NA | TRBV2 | CASNGVGGDGYTF | TGTGCCAGCAATGGGGTCGGAGGGGATGGCTACACCTTC
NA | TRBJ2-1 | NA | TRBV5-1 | CASSYPVDNEQFF | TGCGCCAGCAGCTATCCGGTGGACAATGAGCAGTTCTTC
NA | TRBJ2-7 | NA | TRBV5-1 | CASSLAGPFYEQYF | TGCGCCAGCAGCTTGGCGGGACCCTTCTACGAGCAGTACTTC
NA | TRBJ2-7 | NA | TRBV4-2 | CASSQGVLREFAYEQYF | TGTGCCAGCAGCCAAGGAGTGTTACGGGAATTCGCCTACGAGCAGTACTTC
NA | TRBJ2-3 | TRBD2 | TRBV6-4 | CASSETHSGGADTQYF | TGTGCCAGCAGTGAAACCCATAGCGGGGGCGCAGATACGCAGTATTTT
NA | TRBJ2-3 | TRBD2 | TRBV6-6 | CASSYVAPSGDTQYF | TGTGCCAGCAGTTACGTGGCGCCTAGCGGAGATACGCAGTATTTT
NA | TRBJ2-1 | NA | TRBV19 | CATRGRSSYNEQFF | TGTGCCACCAGAGGACGGAGCTCCTACAATGAGCAGTTCTTC
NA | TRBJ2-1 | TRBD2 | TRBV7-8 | CASSLWVREGLAGNEQFF | TGTGCCAGCAGCCTATGGGTAAGAGAGGGACTAGCGGGCAATGAGCAGTTCTTC
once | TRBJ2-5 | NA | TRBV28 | CASSTQFLKETQYF | TGTGCCAGCAGTACCCAGTTTCTCAAAGAGACCCAGTACTTC
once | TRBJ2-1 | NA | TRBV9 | CASSVGFRSEQFF | TGTGCCAGCAGCGTAGGGTTCAGGAGTGAGCAGTTCTTC
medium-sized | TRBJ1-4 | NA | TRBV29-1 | CSVEGGDEKLFF | TGCAGCGTTGAAGGCGGGGACGAAAAACTGTTTTTT
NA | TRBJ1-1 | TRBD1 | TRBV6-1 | CASSESWDRAKGAFF | TGTGCCAGCAGTGAATCGTGGGACAGGGCCAAAGGGGCTTTCTTT
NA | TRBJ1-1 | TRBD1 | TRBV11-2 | CASSLGTGFGNTEAFF | TGTGCCAGCAGCTTAGGGACAGGGTTTGGGAACACTGAAGCTTTCTTT
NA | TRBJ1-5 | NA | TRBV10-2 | CASSEGGDVQPQHF | TGCGCCAGCAGTGAAGGAGGGGACGTTCAGCCCCAGCATTTT
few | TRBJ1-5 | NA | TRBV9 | CASSVEAGRQPQHF | TGTGCCAGCAGCGTAGAGGCAGGAAGGCAGCCCCAGCATTTT
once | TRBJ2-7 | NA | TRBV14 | CASSQEASPSYEQYF | TGTGCCAGCAGCCAAGAGGCTAGCCCGTCCTACGAGCAGTACTTC
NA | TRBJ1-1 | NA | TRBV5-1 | CASSLNPRGNTEAFF | TGCGCCAGCAGCTTGAACCCCAGGGGAAACACTGAAGCTTTCTTT
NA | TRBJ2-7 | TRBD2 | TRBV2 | CASRAGLAAPYEQYF | TGTGCCAGCAGGGCGGGACTAGCGGCACCCTACGAGCAGTACTTC
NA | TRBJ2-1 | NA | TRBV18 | CASSQGSYNEQFF | TGTGCCAGCTCACAGGGTTCCTACAATGAGCAGTTCTTC
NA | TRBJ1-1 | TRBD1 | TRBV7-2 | CASSDQTGSFAEAFF | TGTGCCAGCAGCGATCAGACAGGGTCGTTCGCTGAAGCTTTCTTT
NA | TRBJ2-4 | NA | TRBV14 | CASSPRRGARNIQYF | TGTGCCAGCAGCCCCCGAAGGGGGGCTAGGAACATTCAGTACTTC
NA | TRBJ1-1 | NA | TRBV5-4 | CASSLRLGAEAFF | TGTGCCAGCAGCTTGAGGTTAGGGGCTGAAGCTTTCTTT
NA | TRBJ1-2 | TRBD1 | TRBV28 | CASSLFRGSYGYTF | TGTGCCAGCAGTTTATTCAGGGGGAGTTATGGCTACACCTTC
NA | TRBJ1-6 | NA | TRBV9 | CASSVDQGGSPLHF | TGTGCCAGCAGCGTAGACCAGGGTGGATCACCCCTCCACTTT
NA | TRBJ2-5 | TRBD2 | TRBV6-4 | CAREEGTSGTKTQYF | TGTGCCAGAGAGGAGGGGACTAGCGGGACCAAGACCCAGTACTTC
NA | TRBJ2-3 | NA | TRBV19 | CASSINSRGDTDTQYF | TGTGCCAGTAGTATAAACTCCCGAGGGGACACAGATACGCAGTATTTT
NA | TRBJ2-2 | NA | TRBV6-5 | CASRPRGPDTGELFF | TGTGCCAGCAGACCCCGGGGGCCCGACACCGGGGAGCTGTTTTTT
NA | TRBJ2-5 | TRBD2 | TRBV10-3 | CAISESLPGGYQETQYF | TGTGCCATCAGTGAGTCGTTACCGGGGGGGTACCAAGAGACCCAGTACTTC
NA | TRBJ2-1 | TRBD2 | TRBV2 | CASKGGGGVSGEQFF | TGTGCCAGCAAGGGAGGTGGGGGAGTTAGCGGGGAGCAGTTCTTC
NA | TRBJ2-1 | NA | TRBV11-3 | CASSLTGEDEQFF | TGTGCCAGCAGCTTGACGGGGGAAGATGAGCAGTTCTTC
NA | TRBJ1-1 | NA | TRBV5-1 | CASSSEGDNTEAFF | TGCGCCAGCAGCTCCGAGGGAGATAACACTGAAGCTTTCTTT
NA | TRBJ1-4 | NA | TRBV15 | CATSRDHGTNEKLFF | TGTGCCACCAGCAGAGATCACGGGACTAATGAAAAACTGTTTTTT
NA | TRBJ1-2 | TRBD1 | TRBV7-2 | CASSLQGNNYGYTF | TGTGCCAGCAGCCTACAGGGGAATAACTATGGCTACACCTTC
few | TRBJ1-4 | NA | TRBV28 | CASSSAPEKLFF | TGTGCCAGCAGTTCGGCCCCGGAAAAACTGTTTTTT
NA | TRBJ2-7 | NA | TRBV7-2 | CASSPDPGAYEQYF | TGTGCCAGCAGCCCCGACCCGGGGGCCTACGAGCAGTACTTC